The TCR beta chain described here comes from a study of blood T cell repertoires in COVID-19 (dated by TCRdb to about 2020). The study in broad terms: The collaborator samples originated in the United States, Italy and Spain and spanned the acute and convalescent phases of COVID-19. Where available, HLA class I and class II types were obtained from metadata supplied by the sample provider rather than from assay-based typing. Samples came from the ongoing ImmuneRACE study (first 160 participants) plus 1,254 subjects from 6 global collaborators. Nearly every sample came with metadata listing a de-identified subject ID, COVID-19 status, age in years and sex. Deeply sampled blood TCRbeta repertoires from subjects exposed to, actively infected with, or recovered from COVID-19 were included in the dataset. The material from the prospective study consisted of cDNA or gDNA derived from T cells, B-cell-depleted T cells, or PBMCs. The repertoires were released in a freely available public database meant as a resource for research on the immune response to SARS-CoV-2. Findings and caveats that apply to the study as a whole: How much clinical and demographic metadata was included differed by source and by participant, and the metadata was provided uncurated.

The immunoSEQ Assay, a bias-controlled multiplex PCR, was used to amplify TCRbeta CDR3 regions from genomic DNA. The authors' pipeline ran thus. The number of nucleated cells in each sample was estimated by amplification of reference gene primers within the assay. To quantify the absolute abundance of each unique TCRbeta CDR3 rearrangement, sequence reads were collapsed and filtered. For each sample, productive Simpson clonality was calculated as the square root of Simpson's diversity index over productive rearrangements. This is the immuneACCESS table as TCRdb keeps it, with only in-frame sequences that have V and J called. A part of the clones is gone; compared with another copy, unresolved V genes explain less than half, and the rest is unexplained. V, J and clone size are taken as reported in that table, and D and trimming were inferred from the DNA itself. Counted in this sample were around 42,000 clones; around 80% of them appeared once. The ten largest clonotypes hold about 40% of the sample.

The cysteine opens and the phenylalanine closes a CDR3 of 14 amino acids. Only the CDR3 DNA is retained, 42 bases long and in frame from the first base. The germline V gene provides CDR1 SQVTM and CDR2 ANQGSEA. Cut back by 0 bases and 0 bases, the V and J ends lie 9 bases apart. This clone occurred a few times. Its recognized antigen is unknown. Per-base quality was not reported, and no clone a single base away is much larger than it. Whole blood was collected in K2EDTA tubes by collaborating institutions according to the institutions' own protocols. For TCRbeta analysis, collaborator samples were shipped as frozen whole blood, as isolated PBMCs, or as DNA extracted from either sample type.

Input material: peripheral blood. The source of this sequence is an elderly man with active or convalescent COVID-19. The V gene is TRBV29-1 and the J gene is TRBJ2-7, with TRBD2 tentatively as D gene (6 bases match). The CDR3 reads as follows: CSVEEAGSSYEQYF. The sequenced DNA: TGCAGCGTTGAAGAGGCCGGGAGCTCCTACGAGCAGTACTTC.